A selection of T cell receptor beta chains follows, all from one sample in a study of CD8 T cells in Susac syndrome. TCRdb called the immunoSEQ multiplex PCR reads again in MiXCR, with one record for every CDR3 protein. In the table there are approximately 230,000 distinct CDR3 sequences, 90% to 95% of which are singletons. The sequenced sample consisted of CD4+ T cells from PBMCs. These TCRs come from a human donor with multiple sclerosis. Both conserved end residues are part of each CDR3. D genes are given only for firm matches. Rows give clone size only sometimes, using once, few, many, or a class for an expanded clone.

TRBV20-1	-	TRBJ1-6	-	TGCAGTGCTAGCCCACCTCGGAGGGGGGCGGGATCACCCCTCCACTTT	CSASPPRRGAGSPLHF
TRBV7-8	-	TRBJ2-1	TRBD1	TGTGCCAGCAGCTTTTCGGACAGGGGAGTACACAATGAGCAGTTCTTC	CASSFSDRGVHNEQFF
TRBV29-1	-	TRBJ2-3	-	TGCAGCGTTGATGGGTTCGGCACAGATACGCAGTATTTT	CSVDGFGTDTQYF
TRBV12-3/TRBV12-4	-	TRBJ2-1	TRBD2	TGTGCCAGCAGTTTCGACGGGAGGGGGGATGAGCAGTTCTTC	CASSFDGRGDEQFF
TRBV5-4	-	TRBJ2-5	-	TGTGCCAGCAGCTTGGCAGGGGGGGGACAAGAGACCCAGTACTTC	CASSLAGGGQETQYF
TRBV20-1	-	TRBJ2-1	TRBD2	TGCAGTGCTCGACAACTAGCGGGGGGGCTCAATGAGCAGTTCTTC	CSARQLAGGLNEQFF
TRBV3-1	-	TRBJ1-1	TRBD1	TGTGCCAGCAGCCAACAGGACAGGGGGTGGAACACTGAAGCTTTCTTT	CASSQQDRGWNTEAFF
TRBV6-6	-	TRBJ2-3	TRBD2	TGTGCCAGCACCTACGGGACTAGCGGCACAGATACGCAGTATTTT	CASTYGTSGTDTQYF
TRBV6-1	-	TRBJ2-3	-	TGTGCCAGCAGTGACGCTGAGATCAGGGTCGGTTCCCCTGATACGCAGTATTTT	CASSDAEIRVGSPDTQYF
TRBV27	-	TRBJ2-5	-	TGTGCCAGCAGTTTACCCGACCAGCAAGAGACCCAGTACTTC	CASSLPDQQETQYF
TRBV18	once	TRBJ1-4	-	TGTGCCACCAACCGACAGTCGGGGGAAAAACTGTTTTTT	CATNRQSGEKLFF
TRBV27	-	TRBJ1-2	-	TGTGCCAGCAGTTTGGGAGGGGCTCCGGGCTATGGCTACACCTTC	CASSLGGAPGYGYTF
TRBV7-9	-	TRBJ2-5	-	TGTGCCAGCAGCTTGGCCGCAGTCCAAGAGACCCAGTACTTC	CASSLAAVQETQYF
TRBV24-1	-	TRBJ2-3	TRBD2	TGTGCCACCAGTGACCCCCCTAGCGGGAGCGCAGATACGCAGTATTTT	CATSDPPSGSADTQYF
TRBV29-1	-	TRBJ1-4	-	TGCAGCGGACGGTCGACGTTAAATGAAAAACTGTTTTTT	CSGRSTLNEKLFF
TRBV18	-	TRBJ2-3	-	TGTGCCAGCTCGACTAGGACGAGCACAGATACGCAGTATTTT	CASSTRTSTDTQYF
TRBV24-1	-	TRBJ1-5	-	TGTGCCACCAGTGATTTTAAAGGCAAAAGCAATCAGCCCCAGCATTTT	CATSDFKGKSNQPQHF
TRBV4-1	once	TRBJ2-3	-	TGCGCCAGCGGGGTAGGGTACACAGATACGCAGTATTTT	CASGVGYTDTQYF
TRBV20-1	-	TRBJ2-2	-	TGCAGTGCTAATGACTGGGGAAACACCGGGGAGCTGTTTTTT	CSANDWGNTGELFF
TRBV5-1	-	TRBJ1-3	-	TGCGCCAGCAGCTCCGGACTGCCCTCTGGAAACACCATATATTTT	CASSSGLPSGNTIYF
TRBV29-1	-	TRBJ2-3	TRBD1	TGCAGCGTGAGTGGGACAGGGGGCACAGATACGCAGTATTTT	CSVSGTGGTDTQYF
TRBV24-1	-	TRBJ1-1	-	TGTGCCACCAGTGGACCAGGGGTTCTGAACACTGAAGCTTTCTTT	CATSGPGVLNTEAFF
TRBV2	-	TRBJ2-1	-	TGTGCCAGCAGCGGACAGTACAATGAGCAGTTCTTC	CASSGQYNEQFF
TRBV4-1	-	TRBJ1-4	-	TGCGCCAGCAGCCGAGTAGTGATCCTTGAAAAACTGTTTTTT	CASSRVVILEKLFF
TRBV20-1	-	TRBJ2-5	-	TGCAGTGCTAGAGATGGGTGGGGCGGCGAGACCCAGTACTTC	CSARDGWGGETQYF
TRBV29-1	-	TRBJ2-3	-	TGCAGCGTTGAGGGCCTATTGCCAGATACGCAGTATTTT	CSVEGLLPDTQYF
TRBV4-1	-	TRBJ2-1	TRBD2	TGCGCCAGCAGCCAAGTTTCCGGGGGGGATAATGAGCAGTTCTTC	CASSQVSGGDNEQFF
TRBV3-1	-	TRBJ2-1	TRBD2	TGTGCCAGCAGCCAGCGGGGGGAGATATTCTACAATGAGCAGTTCTTC	CASSQRGEIFYNEQFF
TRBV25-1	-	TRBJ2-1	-	TGTGCCAGCAGTGAATCGGGTCCCTACAATGAGCAGTTCTTC	CASSESGPYNEQFF
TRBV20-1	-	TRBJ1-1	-	TGCAGTGCTAGCTCCAGGGCAGGGGACCACATGAACACTGAAGCTTTCTTT	CSASSRAGDHMNTEAFF
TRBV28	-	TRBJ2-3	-	TGTGCCAGCAGCTATACCAGAACCGCAGATACGCAGTATTTT	CASSYTRTADTQYF
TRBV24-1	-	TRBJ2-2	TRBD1	TGTGCCACCAGTGCTGCCGGGACAGGGGGCATCGGGGAGCTGTTTTTT	CATSAAGTGGIGELFF
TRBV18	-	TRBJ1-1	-	TGTGCCAGCTCACCACCCGGGACCCGGTACACTGAAGCTTTCTTT	CASSPPGTRYTEAFF
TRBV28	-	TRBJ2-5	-	TGTGCCAGCAGTTTCGGTGTGGGCCTAGAGACCCAGTACTTC	CASSFGVGLETQYF
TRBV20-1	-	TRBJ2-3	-	TGCAGTGCTTCCTACAGCACAGATACGCAGTATTTT	CSASYSTDTQYF
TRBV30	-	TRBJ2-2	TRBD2	TGTGCCTGGAGTGTACTCGGGGGGGCCGACACCGGGGAGCTGTTTTTT	CAWSVLGGADTGELFF
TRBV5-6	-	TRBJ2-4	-	TGTGCCAGCAGCCCCCAGAATGGGCAGGGCAACAAAAACATTCAGTACTTC	CASSPQNGQGNKNIQYF
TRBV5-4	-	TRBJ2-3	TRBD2	TGTGCCAGCAGCTTGACTGTAGCGGGGACAGATACGCAGTATTTT	CASSLTVAGTDTQYF
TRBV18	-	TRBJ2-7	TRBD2	TGTGCCAGCGCCGGGACTAGCGGGGGGGCCGAGCAGTACTTC	CASAGTSGGAEQYF
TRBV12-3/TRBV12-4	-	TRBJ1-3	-	TGTGCCAGCAGTCCGACAGTGAGGGTAGGAAACACCATATATTTT	CASSPTVRVGNTIYF
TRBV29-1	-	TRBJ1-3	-	TGCAGCGTTGACCCGGGACCCACCTCTGGAAACACCATATATTTT	CSVDPGPTSGNTIYF
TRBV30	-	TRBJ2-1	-	TGTGCCTGGAGCGCGGGGACGTACAATGAGCAGTTCTTC	CAWSAGTYNEQFF
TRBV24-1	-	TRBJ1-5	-	TGTGCCACCAGTGATCCTACGGACCCTTTGGGCAATCAGCCCCAGCATTTT	CATSDPTDPLGNQPQHF
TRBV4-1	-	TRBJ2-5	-	TGCGCCAGCAGCCTGCTATACCAGGAGACCCAGTACTTC	CASSLLYQETQYF
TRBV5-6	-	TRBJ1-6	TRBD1	TGTGCCAGCAGCCCTAGGGGGACAGGGACATTCACCTATAATTCACCCCTCCACTTT	CASSPRGTGTFTYNSPLHF
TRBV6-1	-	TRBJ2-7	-	TGTGCCAGCAGTACCACCCGGGCCCTATACGAGCAGTACTTC	CASSTTRALYEQYF
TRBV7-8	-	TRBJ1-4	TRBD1	TGTGCCAGCAGCGTTCAGGGGGTTGGGGAAAAACTGTTTTTT	CASSVQGVGEKLFF
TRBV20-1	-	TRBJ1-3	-	TGCAGTGCTAGGACAGACGGAAACACCATATATTTT	CSARTDGNTIYF
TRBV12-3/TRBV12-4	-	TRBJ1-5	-	TGTGCCAGCAGTGAGGCCTATCAGCCCCAGCATTTT	CASSEAYQPQHF
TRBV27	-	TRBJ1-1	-	TGTGCCAGCAGTTTATCAAGAGTTAGGAGCACTGAAGCTTTCTTT	CASSLSRVRSTEAFF
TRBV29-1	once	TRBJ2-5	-	TGCAGCTACAGGGTCACAGAGACCCAGTACTTC	CSYRVTETQYF
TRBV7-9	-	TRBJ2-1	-	TGTGCCAGCAGCCCCACAAGGACGGCCAATGAGCAGTTCTTC	CASSPTRTANEQFF
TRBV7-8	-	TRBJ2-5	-	TGTGCCAGCAGCTTAGTCGCAGGGCCCCAAGAGACCCAGTACTTC	CASSLVAGPQETQYF
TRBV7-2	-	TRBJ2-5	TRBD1	TGTGCCAGCAGCCGCCAAAGGACAGGGGCAGGGATGGCCCAGTACTTC	CASSRQRTGAGMAQYF
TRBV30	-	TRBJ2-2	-	TGTGCCTGGAGTGTCAGGAGGACCGGGGAGCTGTTTTTT	CAWSVRRTGELFF
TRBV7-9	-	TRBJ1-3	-	TGTGCCAGCAGCTTACTTGGAAACACCATATATTTT	CASSLLGNTIYF
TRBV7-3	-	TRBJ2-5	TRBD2	TGTGCCAGCAGCGCAGCGGGAGGGGAGACCCAGTACTTC	CASSAAGGETQYF
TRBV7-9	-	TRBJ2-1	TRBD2	TGTGCCAGCAGCTCCGCGGGGGGCCTTTTCAATGAGCAGTTCTTC	CASSSAGGLFNEQFF